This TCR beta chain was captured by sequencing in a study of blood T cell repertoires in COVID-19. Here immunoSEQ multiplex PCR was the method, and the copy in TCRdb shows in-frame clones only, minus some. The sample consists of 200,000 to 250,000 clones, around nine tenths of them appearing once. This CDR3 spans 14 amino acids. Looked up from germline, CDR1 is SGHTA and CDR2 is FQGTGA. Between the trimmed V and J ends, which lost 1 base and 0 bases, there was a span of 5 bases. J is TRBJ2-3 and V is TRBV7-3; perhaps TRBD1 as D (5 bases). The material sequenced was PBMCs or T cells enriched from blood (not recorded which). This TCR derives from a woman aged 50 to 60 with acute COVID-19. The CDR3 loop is CASSLRQSTDTQYF. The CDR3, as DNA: TGTGCCAGCAGCTTAAGACAGAGCACAGATACGCAGTATTTT.